One and the same sample provided the 32 T cell receptor beta chains below, sequenced in a study of CD8 T cells in Susac syndrome. An input of about 0.5 to 1 ug of RNA was subjected to reverse transcription using random hexamers. A single record per CDR3 protein comes from TCRdb applying MiXCR to the immunoSEQ multiplex PCR reads. The sample comprises around 99,000 distinct CDR3 sequences, roughly 95% of which are singletons, and just over 0.095% rests with the top ten. Sequencing was performed on CD4+ T cells from PBMCs. The source of these receptors is a human donor in good health.

The chain links TRBV29-1 to TRBJ2-7; 8 bases are shared with TRBD1. The CDR3 is made up of 14 amino acids. Germline V CDR1 and CDR2: SQVTM, ANQGSEA. J lost 1 base, V lost 4 bases, and 6 bases had no gene match. The CDR3 DNA reads as TGCAGCGTTGGTAACAGGGGGGAATCCTACGAGCAGTACTTC. Encoded protein: CSVGNRGESYEQYF.

V and J are TRBV12-3 or TRBV12-4 and TRBJ1-5; unclear D gene. The CDR3 has 12 amino acids. V lost 5 bases and J lost 4, with 6 bases in between. Here the CDR3 DNA reads TGTGCCAGCAGTGAAGTAAATCAGCCCCAGCATTTT. Residues: CASSEVNQPQHF.

V is TRBV6-1 and J is TRBJ1-6, with D maybe TRBD1 (5 bases). The length of the CDR3 is 18 residues. CDR1 is MNHNS, CDR2 SASEGT, per germline. Between the trimmed V and J ends, which lost 4 bases and 0 bases, there was a span of 16 bases. CDR3 protein: CASSAGPSALSYNSPLHF. CDR3 sequence (DNA): TGTGCCAGCAGTGCGGGACCGTCCGCCCTCTCCTATAATTCACCCCTCCACTTT.

The gene calls are TRBV11-2 and TRBJ1-1, with a weak D call TRBD1 (6 bases). CDR3 size: 15 residues. V lost 0 bases and J lost 1, with 9 bases in between. Germline CDR1 reads SGHAT; CDR2 reads FQNNGV. The CDR3 bases are TGTGCCAGCAGCTTAGAGGGCAGGGGGAACACTGAAGCTTTCTTT. Translating it yields CASSLEGRGNTEAFF.

The chain employs TRBV25-1 and TRBJ2-2; D might be TRBD2 (6 bases). Deletions cut 3 bases from V and 4 bases from J, with 15 bases between. Germline V gives CDR1 MGHDK, CDR2 SYGVNS. CDR3 length: 16 residues. The CDR3 DNA reads as TGTGCCAGCAGTGAGGAGGGAGTTGTTGGCACCGGGGAGCTGTTTTTT. Translation: CASSEEGVVGTGELFF.

The rearrangement links TRBV5-4 to TRBJ2-1; D is undetermined. The CDR3 runs 13 residues. Trimming shortened V by 5 bases and J by 8 bases, and 14 bases separated the two germline ends. Germline CDR1 and CDR2: SGHNT and YYREEE (reference sequence). The CDR3 reads CASSNTPDYEQFF. The CDR3 DNA reads as TGTGCCAGCAGTAACACCCCCGACTATGAGCAGTTCTTC.

The genes are TRBV9 and TRBJ2-3, with D maybe TRBD2 (5 bases). Germline-derived CDR1 and CDR2 are SGDLS and YYNGEE. Between the trimmed V and J ends, which lost 0 bases and 3 bases, there was a span of 17 bases. This CDR3 comprises 17 residues. CDR3 bases: TGTGCCAGCAGCGTAGGGAGCCCGACTTGGAGGACAGATACGCAGTATTTT. Translating gives CASSVGSPTWRTDTQYF.

Worth noting for this clonotype: A read error is likely, as this CDR3 ends without the conserved phenylalanine or tryptophan. The chain couples TRBV2 to TRBJ2-2; D is unclear. The V end lost 6 bases, the J end lost 7 bases, and 12 bases lay between the germline ends. The length of the CDR3 is 13 residues. The germline gives CDR1 SNHLY, CDR2 FYNNEI. CDR3 amino acids: CASRQDRNGELFL. The CDR3, as DNA: TGTGCCAGCAGGCAGGATCGGAACGGGGAGCTGTTTCTT.

The V and J genes are TRBV6-6 and TRBJ2-7, with 7 nucleotides matching TRBD1. With V trimmed by 3 bases and J by 1 base, 9 bases remained unmatched. Germline V CDR1 and CDR2: MNHNY, SVGAGI (reference sequence). The CDR3 totals 16 residues. The CDR3 nucleotides read TGTGCCAGCAGTTATCTGACCGGGACAGTTTCCTACGAGCAGTACTTC. Its protein product is CASSYLTGTVSYEQYF.

The gene calls are TRBV7-9 and TRBJ2-3; 9 nucleotides align to TRBD1. CDR3 length equals 14 residues. Unmatched junction bases numbered 1, after V lost 2 bases and J lost 4 bases. Germline V CDR1 and CDR2: SEHNR, FQNEAQ (reference sequence). CDR3 DNA sequence: TGTGCCAGCAGCTTAACAGGGGGCGCAGATACGCAGTATTTT. Amino acids: CASSLTGGADTQYF.

This clonotype showed up just once. V usage is TRBV19 and J usage is TRBJ1-6; 8 nucleotides match TRBD1. Germline V gene lookup returns CDR1 LNHDA and CDR2 SQIVND (reference sequence). With 7 bases clipped from V and 6 bases from J, the junction kept 8 bases outside the gene matches. The CDR3 consists of 15 residues. For the CDR3, the DNA is TGTGCCAGTACCCCCGGACAGGGCGGTAATTCACCCCTCCACTTT. Translating it yields CASTPGQGGNSPLHF.

The chain uses TRBV3-1 and TRBJ1-2; possible D gene TRBD1, 6 bases. This CDR3 has 13 amino acids. The V and J ends lost 0 bases and 9 bases respectively, with 11 bases between them. Germline CDR1 reads LGHDT; CDR2 reads YNNKEL (reference sequence). DNA for the CDR3: TGTGCCAGCAGCCAAGATGTAGACAGGCGCTACACCTTC. Translation: CASSQDVDRRYTF. Filled out from reference TRBV3-1 and TRBJ1-2, the complete variable domain reads DTAVSQTPKYLVTQMGNDKSIKCEQNLGHDTMYWYKQDSKKFLKIMFSYNNKELIINETVPNRFSPKSPDKAHLNLHINSLELGDSAVYFCASSQDVDRRYTFGSGTRLTVV.

The chain combines TRBV7-2 with TRBJ1-1, with 9 bases that match TRBD1. Germline V gene data show CDR1 as SGHTA and CDR2 as FQGNSA. V was pared by 5 bases and J by 2 bases, with 15 bases of the junction left unmatched. The CDR3 covers 18 residues. CDR3 DNA: TGTGCCAGCAGCGCCCAAGCCGGGACAGGGAGGATAAACACTGAAGCTTTCTTT. Protein sequence: CASSAQAGTGRINTEAFF.

The CDR3 here is CASSLGDSGSADYNEQFF. The DNA of the CDR3 is TGTGCCAGCAGCTTAGGGGATAGCGGGAGTGCGGACTACAATGAGCAGTTCTTC. The chain combines TRBV7-2 with TRBJ2-1; 9 positions agree with TRBD2. This CDR3 has 18 amino acids. Germline lookup yields CDR1 SGHTA and CDR2 FQGNSA. Unmatched junction bases numbered 10, after V lost 1 base and J lost 3 bases.

With regard to this clonotype: The germline gene is not matched at one end of the junction; a read error may be the cause. This chain connects TRBV3-1 to TRBJ2-1; unclear D gene. The CDR3 spans 11 residues. Germline V gives CDR1 LGHDT, CDR2 YNNKEL (reference sequence). The chain's CDR3 is CASSTYNEPFF. Written as DNA, the CDR3 is TGTGCCAGCAGCACATACAATGAGCCGTTCTTC.

The chain combines TRBV6-5 with TRBJ2-4; D may match TRBD1 or TRBD2 (7 bases each). The CDR3 extends over 14 amino acids. The V end lost 0 bases, the J end lost 7 bases, and 10 bases lay between the germline ends. CDR1 is MNHEY and CDR2 is SVGAGI in the germline V gene. CDR3 in amino acids: CASSYSRGGNIQYF. CDR3 sequence (DNA): TGTGCCAGCAGTTACTCCAGGGGGGGGAACATTCAGTACTTC.

CDR3 sequence reads: CASSQVFTGGYEQYF. The CDR3 nucleotides read TGCGCCAGCAGCCAAGTTTTTACAGGGGGCTACGAGCAGTACTTC. The gene calls are TRBV4-1 and TRBJ2-7; 8 nucleotides line up with TRBD1. The germline V gene encodes CDR1 MGHRA and CDR2 YSYEKL. V shed 1 base and J 3 bases; nucleotides not matched to a gene: 5. The CDR3 covers 15 residues.

This sequence joins TRBV3-1 and TRBJ2-2; possibly TRBD1 for D (6 bases). Trimming cost V 0 bases and J 1 base, with 12 bases left between them. Germline V CDR1 and CDR2: LGHDT, YNNKEL (reference sequence). The CDR3 runs 17 residues. CDR3 in amino acids: CASSQDHGTLNTGELFF. As DNA, the CDR3 is TGTGCCAGCAGCCAAGATCACGGGACACTGAACACCGGGGAGCTGTTTTTT.

The J gene is TRBJ2-3, the V gene TRBV5-1; 9 nucleotides match TRBD1. Germline trimming cut 0 bases from V and 6 bases from J; bases unmatched to any gene: 5. CDR3 length: 15 residues. Germline loops: CDR1 SGHRS, CDR2 YFSETQ. The DNA of the CDR3 is TGCGCCAGCAGCTTGGGGGACAGGGATTCGGATACGCAGTATTTT. It codes for CASSLGDRDSDTQYF.

This clonotype has only one observation. The CDR3 here is CASSHLRTSPKNIQYF. CDR3 sequence (DNA): TGCGCCAGCAGTCATCTGAGAACATCACCCAAAAACATTCAGTACTTC. This sequence joins TRBV23-1 and TRBJ2-4, with unresolved D. TRBV23-1 is identified as an open reading frame with a role that is uncertain. Trimming left V 3 bases short and J 2 bases short, with 14 bases between. The CDR3 sequence is 16 residues long.

V is TRBV6-2 or TRBV6-3 and J is TRBJ1-6, with unresolved D. V was shortened by 8 bases and J by 7 bases, with 15 bases between the two germline ends. The CDR3 loop spans 14 amino acids. Germline V CDR1 and CDR2: MNHEY, SVGEGT. The CDR3 region is CASRITSRNSPLHF. In DNA form, the CDR3 reads TGTGCCAGCCGAATCACGTCGCGGAATTCACCCCTCCACTTT.

This chain connects TRBV7-2 to TRBJ1-1; no reliable D call. Looked up from germline, CDR1 is SGHTA and CDR2 is FQGNSA. This CDR3 contains 13 residues. Trimming took off 6 bases at V and 0 bases at J, with 8 bases between the two ends. CDR3 loop: CASSSRVNTEAFF. DNA for the CDR3: TGTGCCAGCAGTTCGAGGGTGAACACTGAAGCTTTCTTT. Full variable domain (outside the CDR3, taken from reference TRBV7-2 and TRBJ1-1): GAGVSQSPSNKVTEKGKDVELRCDPISGHTALYWYRQSLGQGLEFLIYFQGNSAPDKSGLPSDRFSAERTGGSVSTLTIQRTQQEDSAVYLCASSSRVNTEAFFGQGTRLTVV.

The genes are TRBV6-6 and TRBJ2-6; D gene uncertain. Germline V gene sequence: CDR1 MNHNY, CDR2 SVGAGI (reference sequence). CDR3 length: 16 residues. The V end lost 0 bases, the J end lost 4 bases, and 10 bases lay between the germline ends. CDR3 region: CASSYSFAAGANVLTF. DNA of the CDR3: TGTGCCAGCAGTTACTCCTTTGCTGCGGGGGCCAACGTCCTGACTTTC.

In this sample, this clonotype turned up once. The chain joins TRBV6-2 or TRBV6-3 to TRBJ2-5; D ambiguous. Trimming removed 1 base at V and 5 bases at J, with 5 bases between. Looked up from germline, CDR1 is MNHEY and CDR2 is SVGEGT. This CDR3 spans 12 amino acids. The CDR3 region has the DNA TGTGCCAGCAGTTACTGGCGGGAGACCCAGTACTTC. This translates into CASSYWRETQYF.

This clonotype was picked up one time. The chain employs TRBV5-1 and TRBJ1-3; D remains ambiguous. The V end was cut by 0 bases, the J end by 1 base, with 2 bases between. This CDR3 comprises 13 residues. Germline values: CDR1 SGHRS, CDR2 YFSETQ. CDR3 DNA: TGCGCCAGCAGCTTGGAGTCTGGAAACACCATATATTTT. Protein: CASSLESGNTIYF.

The chain combines TRBV25-1 with TRBJ2-3; D tentatively fits TRBD1 or TRBD2 (5 bases each). This CDR3 is 14 amino acids long. The ends were cut back, 5 bases at V and 2 bases at J, with 11 bases in the middle. CDR1 is MGHDK and CDR2 is SYGVNS in the germline V gene. DNA of the CDR3: TGTGCCAGCAGTCCCCGGGGCCTCACAGATACGCAGTATTTT. It yields the protein CASSPRGLTDTQYF.

V is TRBV29-1 and J is TRBJ2-1; TRBD2 matches 10 bases. J was trimmed by 3 bases and V by 8 bases; bases with no gene match: 7. CDR3 size: 14 residues. Germline V lookup: CDR1 SQVTM, CDR2 ANQGSEA. This CDR3 reads CSTLAGHLYNEQFF. The CDR3, as DNA: TGCAGCACACTAGCGGGGCATCTCTACAATGAGCAGTTCTTC.

This clonotype occurred once. V gene TRBV12-3 or TRBV12-4 combines with J gene TRBJ2-6; 8 nucleotides line up with TRBD1. With 4 bases clipped from V and 0 bases from J, the junction kept 5 bases outside the gene matches. This CDR3 spans 17 amino acids. In nucleotides, the CDR3 is TGTGCCAGCAGTTCAGGGGGCACCGTCTCTGGGGCCAACGTCCTGACTTTC. It codes for CASSSGGTVSGANVLTF.

This clonotype was seen a single time. The V call is TRBV2, the J call TRBJ2-3; the D gene is possibly TRBD2 (5 bases). Germline CDR1 reads SNHLY; CDR2 reads FYNNEI. CDR3 size: 13 residues. V lost 6 bases and J lost 1, with 8 bases in between. The CDR3 bases are TGTGCCAGCAGATCAGCGGGCACAGATACGCAGTATTTT. This translates into CASRSAGTDTQYF.

The chain recombines TRBV15 with TRBJ2-6; D not certain. Deletions cut 0 bases from V and 0 bases from J, with 6 bases between. CDR1 is LNHNV and CDR2 is YYDKDF in the germline V gene (reference sequence). The length of the CDR3 is 16 residues. Here the CDR3 reads CATSRERASGANVLTF. For the CDR3, the DNA is TGTGCCACCAGCAGAGAAAGGGCCTCTGGGGCCAACGTCCTGACTTTC.

This chain connects TRBV28 to TRBJ2-5; D assignment may be TRBD1 or TRBD2 (6 bases each). The CDR3 length is 15 residues. Germline V gene data show CDR1 as MDHEN and CDR2 as SYDVKM. The germline V and J ends were trimmed by 4 bases and 4 bases, with 16 bases remaining between them. Written as DNA, the CDR3 is TGTGCCAGCAGTTGGTTTTTGGGGGGCGGAGAGACCCAGTACTTC. The encoded protein is CASSWFLGGGETQYF.

This clonotype has a single count. The CDR3 sequence: CASSQATSSGNTIYF. In nucleotides, the CDR3 is TGTGCCAGCAGCCAAGCAACCTCTTCTGGAAACACCATATATTTT. The chain uses TRBV3-1 and TRBJ1-3, with no clear D. The CDR3 is made up of 15 amino acids. Germline lookup yields CDR1 LGHDT and CDR2 YNNKEL (reference sequence). V lost 1 base to trimming and J lost 1 base, with 8 bases between them.